This entry features one T cell receptor beta chain sequence. Its specificity is unknown. This specimen belongs to a study of T cell responses to AZD1222 COVID-19 vaccine. Overall study results and limits: Within unmutated variant regions lay the reported targets of nearly half of spike-specific TCRs. In a largely white British group with more females than males, clonal diversity was possibly underestimated.

Clones were read by immunoSEQ multiplex PCR, and TCRdb kept only the in-frame ones, dropping some. The sample holds some 130,000 clones; about nine tenths are singletons and the top ten take 6% to 7.5%. This receptor was taken from an adult in good health. The material sequenced was peripheral blood, taken on day 0 of AZD1222 vaccination.

The CDR3 DNA reads TGCGCCAGCACAGCGGGGGGCATACAAGAGACCCAGTACTTC. This sequence encodes CASTAGGIQETQYF. The chain is built from TRBV10-2 and TRBJ2-5; 9 bases map to TRBD2. From germline, CDR1 is WSHSY and CDR2 SAAADI. With V trimmed by 7 bases and J by 2 bases, 5 bases remained unmatched. The CDR3 extends over 14 amino acids.